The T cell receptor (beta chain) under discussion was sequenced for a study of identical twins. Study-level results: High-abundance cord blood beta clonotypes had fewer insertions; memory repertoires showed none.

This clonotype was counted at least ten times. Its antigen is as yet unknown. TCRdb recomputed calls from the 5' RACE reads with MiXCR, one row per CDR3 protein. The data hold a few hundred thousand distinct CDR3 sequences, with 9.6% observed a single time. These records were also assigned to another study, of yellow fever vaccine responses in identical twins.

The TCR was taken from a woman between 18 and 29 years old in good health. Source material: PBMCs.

The CDR3 loop is CSARDWRGKETQYF. The DNA for the CDR3 is TGCAGTGCTAGAGATTGGAGGGGGAAAGAGACCCAGTACTTC. The chain uses TRBV20-1 and TRBJ2-5, with D possibly being TRBD1 or TRBD2 (6 bases each). The germline V gene encodes CDR1 DFQATT and CDR2 SNEGSKA (reference sequence). V was clipped by 0 bases and J by 3 bases, with 11 bases between them. The CDR3 is 14 residues long.